Below, 15 T cell receptor beta chains from the same sample are listed, as sequenced in a study of T cells in Graves' hyperthyroidism and ophthalmopathy. TCR beta CDR3 sequences were amplified from RNA transcripts. HTBI primers were the set used in a first-round RT-PCR of the TCR CDR3. TCRdb analysed the multiplex PCR reads with MiXCR anew, one entry per CDR3 protein. The sample shows fewer than 350,000 distinct CDR3 sequences, 13% of them seen only once. The sample taken for sequencing was blood. Receptor source: a woman under 40 with Graves' hyperthyroidism that later progressed to Graves' ophthalmopathy.

This clonotype was found many times. The chain employs TRBV30 and TRBJ2-7, with D tentatively TRBD1 (5 bases). V was shortened by 2 bases and J by 2 bases, with 13 bases between the two germline ends. CDR3 length: 14 residues. Germline lookup yields CDR1 GTSNPN and CDR2 SVGIG (reference sequence). The CDR3 DNA sequence: TGTGCCTGGAGTCCCCGCAGGGAAACCTACGAGCAGTACTTC. This codes for CAWSPRRETYEQYF.

This rearrangement joins TRBV5-1 to TRBJ1-1; D not resolved. V dropped 5 bases and J dropped 7 bases, with 9 bases sitting between them. This CDR3 is built from 11 residues. The germline V gene has CDR1 SGHRS and CDR2 YFSETQ. CDR3 coding DNA: TGCGCCAGCAGGGACGTCAATGAAGCTTTCTTT. Residues: CASRDVNEAFF.

This clonotype was counted ten times or more. This chain connects TRBV5-4 to TRBJ2-5, with D perhaps TRBD1 (6 bases). The CDR3 is 15 amino acids. Germline V gene data show CDR1 as SGHNT and CDR2 as YYREEE (reference sequence). Trimming removed 3 bases at V and 2 bases at J, with 14 bases between. The CDR3 region has the DNA TGTGCCAGCAGCTCGGCCGGACAGAGACAAGAGACCCAGTACTTC. This codes for CASSSAGQRQETQYF.

This clonotype was counted many times. The chain combines TRBV7-2 with TRBJ2-3; TRBD2 matches 9 bases. The CDR3 runs 14 residues. V trimming: 6 bases; J trimming: 1 base; junction bases outside the gene matches: 2. The germline CDR1 and CDR2 sequences are SGHTA and FQGNSA. The CDR3 nucleotides are TGTGCCAGCAGGACTAGCGGTGGCACAGATACGCAGTATTTT. Residues: CASRTSGGTDTQYF.

This chain links TRBV7-9 with TRBJ1-1; no firm D call. CDR3 length equals 15 residues. V dropped 0 bases and J dropped 4 bases, with 12 bases sitting between them. The germline V gene encodes CDR1 SEHNR and CDR2 FQNEAQ (reference sequence). CDR3 DNA sequence: TGTGCCAGCAGCTTAGCGAAGGGTTTCGGCACTGAAGCTTTCTTT. Protein: CASSLAKGFGTEAFF.

This clonotype was picked up a small number of times. The chain employs TRBV19 and TRBJ2-7, with 7 bases fitting TRBD2. CDR3 length: 14 amino acids. Germline V gene sequence: CDR1 LNHDA, CDR2 SQIVND (reference sequence). After removal of 3 bases from V and 3 bases from J, the junction contained 5 bases not matched to a gene. The CDR3: CASSITGDYYEQYF. The CDR3 nucleotides read TGTGCCAGTAGTATTACCGGGGACTACTACGAGCAGTACTTC.

This clonotype has at least ten counts. The chain employs TRBV28 and TRBJ2-2; 9 bases fit TRBD1. CDR1 and CDR2 (germline): MDHEN, SYDVKM. This CDR3 has 17 residues. J was trimmed by 3 bases and V by 6 bases; bases with no gene match: 11. The CDR3 region has the DNA TGTGCCAGCAGCCCCTCCGGGACAGGGAGCGACACCGGGGAGCTGTTTTTT. It translates to CASSPSGTGSDTGELFF.

In this sample, this clonotype turned up many times. The chain links TRBV28 to TRBJ1-2; D is uncertain. The CDR3 extends over 12 amino acids. Germline loops: CDR1 MDHEN, CDR2 SYDVKM. The ends were cut back, 3 bases at V and 8 bases at J, with 10 bases in the middle. The CDR3 DNA reads TGTGCCAGCAGTTTCGCGCCGAGGGGCTACACCTTC. Amino acid sequence: CASSFAPRGYTF.

This clonotype was seen ten or more times. The chain has TRBV18 and TRBJ1-1; D might be TRBD1 (6 bases). The CDR3 has 15 residues. Germline assignment: CDR1 KGHSH and CDR2 LQKENI. With 3 bases removed from V and 5 bases from J, the gap between germline ends came to 16 bases. The CDR3 DNA follows: TGTGCCAGCTCACCTCTTACAGGGTTCGGGACTGAAGCTTTCTTT. The encoded protein is CASSPLTGFGTEAFF.

The table lists this clonotype with many counts. The J gene is TRBJ1-5, the V gene TRBV12-3 or TRBV12-4; perhaps TRBD1 as D (5 bases). V lost 7 bases and J lost 3, with 13 bases in between. CDR3 length: 14 residues. The CDR3 nucleotides read TGTGCCAGCACCTGGGACGGTCCCAATCAGCCCCAGCATTTT. This gives the protein CASTWDGPNQPQHF.

This clonotype has a handful of counts. A much larger clone differs from this one at a single base, so this may be a read error. CDR3: CASRPHSSHNEQFF. CDR3 coding DNA: TGTGCCAGCAGGCCCCACAGCTCCCACAATGAGCAGTTCTTC. The V and J genes are TRBV12-3 or TRBV12-4 and TRBJ2-1; D is undetermined. CDR3 size: 14 residues.

In this sample, this clonotype turned up many times. The CDR3 nucleotides are TGCAGTGCTCCTCACCGGGCACTAGCTGGCAATGAGCAGTTCTTC. This gives the protein CSAPHRALAGNEQFF. The chain uses TRBV20-1 and TRBJ2-1; weak D call: TRBD2 (6 bases). Per the germline V gene, CDR1 is DFQATT and CDR2 is SNEGSKA (reference sequence). The CDR3 is 15 amino acids. V lost 5 bases and J lost 6, with 20 bases in between.

This clonotype was found many times. The chain couples TRBV18 to TRBJ2-5; 9 nucleotides line up with TRBD2. CDR1 and CDR2 (germline): KGHSH, LQKENI. The CDR3 length is 14 residues. Losses at the gene ends were 3 bases for V and 5 bases for J; bases not matched to a gene: 4. The CDR3 reads CASSPVSGRETQYF. CDR3 DNA: TGTGCCAGCTCACCCGTGAGCGGGAGGGAGACCCAGTACTTC.

This clonotype showed up many times. The CDR3 coding sequence is TGCAGCGCCCAGGGCGACGGCGAAGGCTATGGCTACACCTTC. This codes for CSAQGDGEGYGYTF. The J gene is TRBJ1-2, the V gene TRBV29-1; D is possibly TRBD1 (5 bases). V dropped 7 bases and J dropped 4 bases, with 19 bases sitting between them. Germline values: CDR1 SQVTM, CDR2 ANQGSEA. The CDR3 loop spans 14 amino acids.

This chain joins TRBV9 and TRBJ2-5; TRBD2 matches 10 bases. After removal of 3 bases from V and 2 bases from J, the junction contained 4 bases not matched to a gene. Germline V gives CDR1 SGDLS, CDR2 YYNGEE. The CDR3 has 15 amino acids. CDR3 DNA sequence: TGTGCCAGCAGCGCGGGACTAGCGAGACAAGAGACCCAGTACTTC. Translation gives CASSAGLARQETQYF.